The rows below give T cell receptor beta chains drawn from one sample of a study of beta chain features in type 1 diabetes. The assay was immunoSEQ multiplex PCR, and TCRdb's table has in-frame clones only and misses some. This table holds 500,000 to 650,000 clones, under 15% found once. The sample taken for sequencing was naive CD4+ T cells from blood. Receptor source: a man under 40 with type 1 diabetes. Both conserved end residues are part of each CDR3.

TRBV12-2	TRBJ2-7	CASRLEQPYEQYF
TRBV18	TRBJ1-2	CASSPGQGEIYGYTF
TRBV4-2	TRBJ2-5	CASSLFFARGPETQYF
TRBV9	TRBJ1-2	CASSVDEGNYGYTF
TRBV9	TRBJ2-3	CASSVGSSGAPSTDTQYF
TRBV2	TRBJ2-1	CASSVDQPNEQFF
TRBV11-3	TRBJ2-7	CASSLAASEPGYEQYF
TRBV2	TRBJ1-1	CASSGTDDTEAFF
TRBV28	TRBJ2-3	CATWDSTDTQYF
TRBV7-2	TRBJ2-3	CASSLRLASTDTQYF
TRBV6-5	TRBJ1-4	CASSEPSTNEKLFF
TRBV2	TRBJ2-7	CASTVGSYEQYF
TRBV19	TRBJ2-2	CASSIGVGNTGELFF
TRBV2	TRBJ1-1	CASRTGQDTEAFF
TRBV7-3	TRBJ1-1	CASSSNGPSLNTEAFF
TRBV5-1	TRBJ2-7	CASSVGTGGLYEQYF
TRBV6-5	TRBJ1-2	CASSPDTVSYTF
TRBV11-2	TRBJ2-7	CASSLVFAKDEQYF
TRBV4-3	TRBJ2-7	CASSPGQGFFYEQYF
TRBV7-8	TRBJ2-2	CASSRRESGELFF
TRBV9	TRBJ2-5	CASSEISSGGQETQYF
TRBV27	TRBJ2-3	CASSSLDRDTQYF
TRBV28	TRBJ2-7	CASQSVRGKQYF
TRBV5-1	TRBJ2-1	CASSLVLAGNYNEQFF
TRBV28	TRBJ1-1	CASSLIGGDAFF
TRBV19	TRBJ2-2	CASSIIENTGELFF
TRBV10-3	TRBJ2-1	CAISENRGRSNEQFF
TRBV6-5	TRBJ1-6	CASGRDMENSPLHF
TRBV10-3	TRBJ1-5	CAISPLAAGQPQHF
TRBV6-5	TRBJ2-1	CASSYDPAGGKFF
TRBV28	TRBJ2-7	CASSWTESYEQYF
TRBV11-3	TRBJ2-1	CASSPPGTGSNEQFF
TRBV11-3	TRBJ2-5	CASSFWGFQETQYF
TRBV14	TRBJ1-3	CASSQAGSSGNTIYF
TRBV18	TRBJ2-1	CASTRDSSYNEQFF
TRBV18	TRBJ1-2	CASSPQYYGYTF
TRBV5-4	TRBJ1-2	CASSSGSGDGYTF
TRBV9	TRBJ2-3	CASSVIGLAGNTDTQYF
TRBV28	TRBJ2-1	CASAKLGDGQFF
TRBV6-5	TRBJ1-6	CASSRGQGFSPLHF
TRBV28	TRBJ2-1	CASTRGDIAYNEQFF